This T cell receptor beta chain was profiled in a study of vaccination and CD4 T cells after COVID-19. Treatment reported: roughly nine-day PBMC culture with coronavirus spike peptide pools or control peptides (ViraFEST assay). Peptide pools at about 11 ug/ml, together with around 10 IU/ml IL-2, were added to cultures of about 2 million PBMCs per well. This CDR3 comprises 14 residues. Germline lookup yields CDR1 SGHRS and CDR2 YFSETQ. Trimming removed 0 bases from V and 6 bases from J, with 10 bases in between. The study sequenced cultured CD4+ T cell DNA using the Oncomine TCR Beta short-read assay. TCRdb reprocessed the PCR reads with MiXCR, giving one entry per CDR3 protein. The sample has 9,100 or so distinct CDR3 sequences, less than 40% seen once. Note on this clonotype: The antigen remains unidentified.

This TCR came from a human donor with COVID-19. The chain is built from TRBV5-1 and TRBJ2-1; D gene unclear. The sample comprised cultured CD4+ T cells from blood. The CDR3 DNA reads TGCGCCAGCAGCTTGGAGGCTCCTTTCAATGAGCAGTTCTTC. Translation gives CASSLEAPFNEQFF. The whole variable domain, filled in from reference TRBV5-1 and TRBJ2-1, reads KAGVTQTPRYLIKTRGQQVTLSCSPISGHRSVSWYQQTPGQGLQFLFEYFSETQRNKGNFPGRFSGRQFSNSRSEMNVSTLELGDSALYLCASSLEAPFNEQFFGPGTRLTVL.